This note documents a single T cell receptor (beta chain) sequence. Multiplex touch-down PCR amplified TRB using TRB-A and TRB-B pools in one tube. Using the multiplex PCR reads, TCRdb records one entry per CDR3 protein without DNA. The table lists around 1,800 distinct CDR3 sequences. This specimen belongs to a study of T cell clusters in autoimmune cytopenias. Each sample's input was about 270 ng genomic DNA, some 38,000 genome equivalents. Per germline, CDR1 SGHRS and CDR2 YFSETQ. The CDR3 has 15 residues. These same records also appear under a second study, on T cell repertoires in aging, cancer and after chemotherapy. That report adds: The full dataset contained millions of TCR reads.

The sequencing sample was made of peripheral blood. The receptor was derived from a human donor with chronic lymphocytic leukemia. V is TRBV5-1 and J is TRBJ1-1. CDR3 loop: CASSPGGGVNTEAFF.